Shown below are 6 T cell receptor beta chains from a single sample sequenced in a study of cytomegalovirus exposure and HLA in healthy donors. The PCR had 60 Vbeta and 13 Jbeta primers. Data came from immunoSEQ multiplex PCR; TCRdb stores just in-frame clones and leaves some out. The data contain roughly 280,000 clones, around 66% of them singletons. The specimen sequenced was PBMCs. The receptors stem from a female donor in good health and CMV-seronegative.

V and J are TRBV14 and TRBJ2-2; TRBD1 matches 9 bases. The CDR3 totals 17 residues. V was clipped by 1 base and J by 7 bases; unmatched bases: 10. Germline-derived CDR1 and CDR2 are SGHDN and FVKESK. As DNA, the CDR3 is TGTGCCAGCAGCCAAGCCGGGGGACAGGGAAATTACGGGGAGCTGTTTTTT. Translated: CASSQAGGQGNYGELFF.

V is TRBV28 and J is TRBJ2-3; D gene uncertain. The germline V and J ends were trimmed by 2 bases and 6 bases, with 6 bases remaining between them. Germline values: CDR1 MDHEN, CDR2 SYDVKM. The CDR3 length is 12 residues. Written as DNA, the CDR3 is TGTGCCAGCAGTTTAACTTCGGATACGCAGTATTTT. This sequence encodes CASSLTSDTQYF.

The rearrangement joins TRBV7-8 to TRBJ1-2; D possibly corresponds to TRBD1 (5 bases). Germline V lookup: CDR1 SGHVS, CDR2 FQNEAQ. The CDR3 contains 15 residues. Trimming cost V 2 bases and J 6 bases, with 16 bases left between them. The DNA of the CDR3 is TGTGCCAGCAGCTTAAACAGACAGATCCATAATGGCTACACCTTC. Translation: CASSLNRQIHNGYTF. Drawing the rest from reference TRBV7-8 and TRBJ1-2, the complete variable domain is GAGVSQSPRYKVAKRGQDVALRCDPISGHVSLFWYQQALGQGPEFLTYFQNEAQLDKSGLPSDRFFAERPEGSVSTLKIQRTQQEDSAVYLCASSLNRQIHNGYTFGSGTRLTVV.

This chain connects TRBV7-8 to TRBJ2-1; TRBD2 matches at 7 bases. Trimming took 2 bases from V and 4 from J; bases not matched to a gene: 5. The CDR3 extends over 15 amino acids. CDR1 is SGHVS, CDR2 FQNEAQ, per germline. The CDR3 region is CASSLWGSGYNEQFF. CDR3 coding DNA: TGTGCCAGCAGCTTATGGGGTAGCGGGTACAATGAGCAGTTCTTC.

V is TRBV13 and J is TRBJ2-7, with D unclear. This CDR3 is built from 11 residues. V lost 3 bases, J lost 3 bases, and 3 bases lay in between. Germline V CDR1 and CDR2: PRHDT, FYEKMQ (reference sequence). CDR3 sequence reads: CASSFHYEQYF. CDR3 DNA sequence: TGTGCCAGCAGCTTCCACTACGAGCAGTACTTC.

CDR3 region: CASRGGDLNEKLFF. In DNA, the CDR3 is TGTGCCAGCAGAGGAGGCGACCTTAATGAAAAACTGTTTTTT. V gene TRBV6-5 combines with J gene TRBJ1-4; D gene unclear. CDR1 and CDR2 from the germline V gene are MNHEY and SVGAGI. Trimming stripped 6 bases from V and 4 bases from J, with 12 bases between. The CDR3 has 14 amino acids.